The clone carrying this TCR beta chain was seen once. The data are from a study of shared clonotypes between healthy human individuals. It was into CD45RA+ naive and CD45RA-negative memory subsets that the CD4+ cells were split. Clones were read by immunoSEQ multiplex PCR, and TCRdb kept only the in-frame ones, dropping some. The sample holds 1.5 million to 1.9 million clones, approximately 98% seen once. This sequence was found in a man in his thirties or forties in good health. Sequenced: naive CD4+ T cells sorted from blood. Subset defined: CD45RA+ positively selected.

The CDR3 loop reads CASSIGNRDFEKLFF. The CDR3 DNA reads as TGTGCCAGTAGTATCGGGAACCGGGACTTTGAAAAACTGTTTTTT. The V gene is TRBV19, the J gene TRBJ1-4; D is perhaps TRBD1 (5 bases). The V end lost 3 bases, the J end lost 7 bases, and 15 bases lay between the germline ends. Looked up from germline, CDR1 is LNHDA and CDR2 is SQIVND (reference sequence). The CDR3 loop spans 15 amino acids.